This passage covers 8 T cell receptor beta chains from one sample sequenced in a study of CD8 T cells in Susac syndrome. An amount of RNA that ranged from roughly 0.5 to 1 ug was reverse transcribed with random hexamers. Each CDR3 protein is one row after TCRdb ran MiXCR on the immunoSEQ multiplex PCR reads. The table shows some 60,000 distinct CDR3 sequences, with around nine tenths occurring only once. Sequenced: CD8+ T cells from PBMCs. The receptor source for this set is a human donor in good health.

The chain is built from TRBV12-3 or TRBV12-4 and TRBJ1-5; the D is unclear. The CDR3 totals 15 residues. V was pared by 2 bases and J by 6 bases, with 14 bases between. In DNA, the CDR3 is TGTGCCAGCAGTTTAACATCGGGCTTGGCTCAGCCCCAGCATTTT. This codes for CASSLTSGLAQPQHF.

This chain joins TRBV27 and TRBJ2-2, with a tentative D call TRBD2 (6 bases). The V end was cut by 3 bases, the J end by 4 bases, with 21 bases between. This CDR3 has 18 residues. CDR1 MNHEY and CDR2 SMNVEV come from the germline V gene (reference sequence). Here the CDR3 reads CASSLTSPSRESTGELFF. CDR3 bases: TGTGCCAGCAGTTTGACCTCCCCTTCGCGGGAAAGCACCGGGGAGCTGTTTTTT.

V and J are TRBV9 and TRBJ2-7, with no clear D. Trimming stripped 3 bases from V and 2 bases from J, with 12 bases between. Germline V gives CDR1 SGDLS, CDR2 YYNGEE. There are 14 residues in the CDR3. Here the CDR3 reads CASSAEDGAYEQYF. The CDR3 DNA reads as TGTGCCAGCAGCGCCGAGGACGGAGCCTACGAGCAGTACTTC. The whole variable domain, remainder taken from reference TRBV9 and TRBJ2-7, is DSGVTQTPKHLITATGQRVTLRCSPRSGDLSVYWYQQSLDQGLQFLIQYYNGEERAKGNILERFSAQQFPDLHSELNLSSLELGDSALYFCASSAEDGAYEQYFGPGTRLTVT.

The CDR3 DNA reads TGTGCCAGCAGTTTTCTAGCGGGGGGGATGGGGGATGAGCAGTTCTTC. This sequence encodes CASSFLAGGMGDEQFF. The chain links TRBV27 to TRBJ2-1; 12 bases are shared with TRBD2. From germline, CDR1 is MNHEY and CDR2 SMNVEV (reference sequence). The CDR3 loop spans 16 amino acids. V lost 3 bases to trimming and J lost 8 bases; unmatched junction nucleotides: 8.

This sequence joins TRBV28 and TRBJ2-1; TRBD2 might be the D (6 bases). Trimming removed 2 bases at V and 4 bases at J, with 15 bases between. Germline loops: CDR1 MDHEN, CDR2 SYDVKM. The CDR3 is 16 residues long. CDR3: CASSLGIAGLYNEQFF. The CDR3 coding sequence is TGTGCCAGCAGTTTAGGGATCGCGGGGTTATACAATGAGCAGTTCTTC.

The chain joins TRBV20-1 to TRBJ2-7; no reliable D call. Trimming removed 0 bases at V and 5 bases at J, with 14 bases between. Germline CDR1 DFQATT, CDR2 SNEGSKA (reference sequence). The CDR3 loop spans 14 amino acids. The CDR3 here is CSARDPAAENEQYF. The CDR3 DNA reads as TGCAGTGCTAGAGACCCGGCCGCCGAGAACGAGCAGTACTTC.

The rearrangement uses TRBV28 and TRBJ2-5; 10 bases align to TRBD2. The germline V gene encodes CDR1 MDHEN and CDR2 SYDVKM. V lost 4 bases to trimming and J lost 1 base; unmatched junction nucleotides: 6. The CDR3 spans 16 residues. The DNA of the CDR3 is TGTGCCAGCAGTTCCAAGGAGCGGGGGGGCCAAGAGACCCAGTACTTC. This translates into CASSSKERGGQETQYF.

The chain couples TRBV5-4 to TRBJ2-1; D uncertain. The germline V gene has CDR1 SGHNT and CDR2 YYREEE (reference sequence). The CDR3 spans 15 residues. Trimming took off 4 bases at V and 3 bases at J, with 14 bases between the two ends. The CDR3 coding sequence is TGTGCCAGCAGCAAATTAAGGAGCAGCTACAATGAGCAGTTCTTC. It specifies CASSKLRSSYNEQFF.